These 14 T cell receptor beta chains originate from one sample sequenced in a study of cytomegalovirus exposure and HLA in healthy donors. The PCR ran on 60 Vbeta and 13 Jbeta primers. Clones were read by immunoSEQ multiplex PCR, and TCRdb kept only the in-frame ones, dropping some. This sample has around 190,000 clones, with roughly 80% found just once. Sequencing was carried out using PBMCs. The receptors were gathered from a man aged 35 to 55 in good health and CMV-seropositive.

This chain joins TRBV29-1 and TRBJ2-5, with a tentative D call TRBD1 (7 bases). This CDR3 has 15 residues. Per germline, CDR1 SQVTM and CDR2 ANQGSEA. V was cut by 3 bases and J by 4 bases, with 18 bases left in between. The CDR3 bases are TGCAGCGTTGAGGGGGGCCGACAGGGACCAGAGACCCAGTACTTC. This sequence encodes CSVEGGRQGPETQYF.

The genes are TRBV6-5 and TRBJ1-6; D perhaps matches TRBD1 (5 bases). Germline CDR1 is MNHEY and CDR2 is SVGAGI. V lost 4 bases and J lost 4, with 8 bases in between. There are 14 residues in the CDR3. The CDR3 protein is CASSSREYNSPLHF. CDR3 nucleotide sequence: TGTGCCAGCAGTTCCAGGGAATATAATTCACCCCTCCACTTT.

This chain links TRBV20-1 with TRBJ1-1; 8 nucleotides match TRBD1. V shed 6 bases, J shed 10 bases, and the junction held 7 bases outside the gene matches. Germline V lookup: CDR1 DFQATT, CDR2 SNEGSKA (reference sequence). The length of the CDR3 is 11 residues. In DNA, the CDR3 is TGCAGTGCAAATCCCGACAGGGGAGCTTTCTTT. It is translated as CSANPDRGAFF.

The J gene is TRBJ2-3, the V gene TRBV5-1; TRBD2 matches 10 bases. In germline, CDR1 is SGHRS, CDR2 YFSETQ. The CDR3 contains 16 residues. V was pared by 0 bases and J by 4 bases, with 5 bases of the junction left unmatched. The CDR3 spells CASSLGSGGAPDTQYF. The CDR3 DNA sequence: TGCGCCAGCAGCTTGGGGAGCGGGGGGGCCCCAGATACGCAGTATTTT.

The CDR3 loop is CASSSGLAGIQETQYF. The CDR3 nucleotides read TGTGCCAGCAGCTCGGGACTAGCGGGGATCCAAGAGACCCAGTACTTC. The chain uses TRBV5-4 and TRBJ2-5; TRBD2 agrees at 13 bases. Germline CDR1 reads SGHNT; CDR2 reads YYREEE (reference sequence). V trimming: 3 bases; J trimming: 1 base; junction bases outside the gene matches: 3. The CDR3 runs 16 residues.

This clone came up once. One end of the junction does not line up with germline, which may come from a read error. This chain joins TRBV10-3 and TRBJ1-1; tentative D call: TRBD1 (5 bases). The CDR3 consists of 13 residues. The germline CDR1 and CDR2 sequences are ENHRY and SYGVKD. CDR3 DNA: TGTGCCAGCAGTTTTACGCAGGGTAATGAAGCTTTCTTT. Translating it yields CASSFTQGNEAFF.

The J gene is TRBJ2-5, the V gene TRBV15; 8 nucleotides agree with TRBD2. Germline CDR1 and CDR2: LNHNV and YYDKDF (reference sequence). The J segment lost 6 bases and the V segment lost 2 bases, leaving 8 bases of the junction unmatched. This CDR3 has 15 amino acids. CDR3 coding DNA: TGTGCCACCAGCAGATCCCGGACTAGCCAGCAGACCCAGTACTTC. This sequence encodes CATSRSRTSQQTQYF.

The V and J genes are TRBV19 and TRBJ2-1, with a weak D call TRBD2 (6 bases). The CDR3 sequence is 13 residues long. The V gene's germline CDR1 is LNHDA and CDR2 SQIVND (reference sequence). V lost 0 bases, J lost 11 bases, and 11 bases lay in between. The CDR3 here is CASSIDRAGKQFF. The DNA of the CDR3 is TGTGCCAGTAGTATAGATAGGGCGGGAAAGCAGTTCTTC.

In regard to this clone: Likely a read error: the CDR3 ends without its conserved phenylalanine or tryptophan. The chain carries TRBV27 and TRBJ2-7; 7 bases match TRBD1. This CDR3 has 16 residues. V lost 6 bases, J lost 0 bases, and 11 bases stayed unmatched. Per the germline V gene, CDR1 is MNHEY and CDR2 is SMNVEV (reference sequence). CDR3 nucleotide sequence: TGTGCCAGCAGACCTGGACAGGCCCGCACCTCCTACGAGCAGTACCTC. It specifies CASRPGQARTSYEQYL.

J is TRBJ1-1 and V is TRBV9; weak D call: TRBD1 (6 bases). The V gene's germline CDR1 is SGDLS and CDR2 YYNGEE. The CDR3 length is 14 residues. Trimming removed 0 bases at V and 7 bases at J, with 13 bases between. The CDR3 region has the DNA TGTGCCAGCAGCGTAGGGGGGCAGCCTTATGAAGCTTTCTTT. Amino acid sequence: CASSVGGQPYEAFF.

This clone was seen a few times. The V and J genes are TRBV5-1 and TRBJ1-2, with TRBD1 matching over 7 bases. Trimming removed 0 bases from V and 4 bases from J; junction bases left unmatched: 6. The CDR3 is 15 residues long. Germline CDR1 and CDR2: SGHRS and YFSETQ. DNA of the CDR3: TGCGCCAGCAGCTTGGGTCGGGACAGCCCCTATGGCTACACCTTC. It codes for CASSLGRDSPYGYTF.

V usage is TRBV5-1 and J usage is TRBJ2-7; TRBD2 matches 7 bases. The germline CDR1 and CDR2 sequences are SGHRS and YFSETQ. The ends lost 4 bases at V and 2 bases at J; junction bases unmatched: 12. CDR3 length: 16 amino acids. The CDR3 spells CASSPTSSGNTYEQYF. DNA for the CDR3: TGCGCCAGCAGCCCGACTTCTAGCGGTAATACCTACGAGCAGTACTTC.

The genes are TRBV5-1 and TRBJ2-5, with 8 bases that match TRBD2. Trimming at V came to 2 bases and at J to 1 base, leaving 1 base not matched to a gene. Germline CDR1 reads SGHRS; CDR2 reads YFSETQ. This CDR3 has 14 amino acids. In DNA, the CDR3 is TGCGCCAGCAGCTTTAGCGGGACCCAAGAGACCCAGTACTTC. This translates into CASSFSGTQETQYF.

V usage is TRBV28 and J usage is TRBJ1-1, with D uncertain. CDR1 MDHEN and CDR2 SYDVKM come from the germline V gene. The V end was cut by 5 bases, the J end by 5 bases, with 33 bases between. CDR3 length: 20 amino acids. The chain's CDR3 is CASSPIISPTRVYGKTEAFF. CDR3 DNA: TGTGCCAGCAGTCCAATTATCAGTCCCACCCGGGTCTACGGTAAGACTGAAGCTTTCTTT. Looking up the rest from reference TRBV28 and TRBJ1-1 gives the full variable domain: DVKVTQSSRYLVKRTGEKVFLECVQDMDHENMFWYRQDPGLGLRLIYFSYDVKMKEKGDIPEGYSVSREKKERFSLILESASTNQTSMYLCASSPIISPTRVYGKTEAFFGQGTRLTVV.